The rows below give T cell receptor beta chains drawn from one sample of a study of monozygotic twins with inflammatory bowel disease. TCRdb re-called the 5' RACE reads, yielding one record per CDR3 amino acid sequence without DNA. This sample contains around 450,000 distinct CDR3 sequences. Sequencing used blood. These receptors were collected from a human donor with ulcerative colitis or Crohn's disease, or a healthy co-twin of an affected twin (not recorded which). CDR3s include the opening cysteine and the closing phenylalanine or tryptophan. Each record gives: J gene, V gene, CDR3 protein.

TRBJ2-7 TRBV20-1 CSARIGTTYEQYF
TRBJ2-2 TRBV20-1 CSIRKVGTGELFF
TRBJ1-1 TRBV5-1 CASSPGRRNTEAFF
TRBJ2-1 TRBV30 CAWSEGMSSYNEQFF
TRBJ2-2 TRBV12-3/TRBV12-4 CASSFFAAGELFF
TRBJ2-3 TRBV3-1 CASSQDRPRRTDTQYF
TRBJ1-3 TRBV5-1 CASSLTADSGNTIYF
TRBJ2-3 TRBV7-2 CASSPTSDTQYF
TRBJ2-5 TRBV7-9 CASSTTGSRETQYF
TRBJ2-3 TRBV7-2 CASTPEGGRFDTQYF
TRBJ2-1 TRBV20-1 CSARNRLAGNYEQFF
TRBJ2-1 TRBV29-1 CSVSSGGSSYNEQFF
TRBJ2-2 TRBV10-3 CAISDVVVTGELFF
TRBJ2-7 TRBV9 CASSVGGGLSYEQYF
TRBJ2-1 TRBV20-1 CSARAVSRTGAYNEQFF
TRBJ2-1 TRBV5-1 CASNSGGALDEQFF
TRBJ2-7 TRBV11-2 CASSLSWGQKNEQYF
TRBJ2-1 TRBV11-2 CASSLAGGPEFF